The rows below give T cell receptor beta chains drawn from one sample of a study of T cell repertoires in cytomegalovirus infection. TCRdb re-derived calls from the reads in MiXCR, one entry per CDR3 protein. Of hundreds of thousands of distinct CDR3 sequences listed, 30% to 40% are singletons. These receptors have no known antigen. The material was cultured CD8+ T cells from PBMCs, obtained from culture after CMV antigen stimulation. These receptors all stem from a human donor in good health (CMV status not recorded). Some clones in this sample may be carry-over from other donors' samples. The CDR3 runs from the conserved cysteine through the conserved F or W. Fields, in order: clone size, J gene, V gene, D gene, CDR3 DNA, CDR3 protein. The D gene is left open where the match is weak. Part of the rows lack a size; the others show once, few, many or a class for expanded clones.

abundance: few
j_gene: TRBJ2-7
v_gene: TRBV6-1
d_gene: NA
CDR3nt: TGTGCCAGCAGTGGGGACTACGAGCAGTACTTC
CDR3aa: CASSGDYEQYF

abundance: many
j_gene: TRBJ2-1
v_gene: TRBV7-2
d_gene: NA
CDR3nt: TGTGCCAGCAGCCCCTTCTCCCTCGGGAATGAGCAGTTCTTC
CDR3aa: CASSPFSLGNEQFF

abundance: once
j_gene: TRBJ1-2
v_gene: TRBV20-1
d_gene: TRBD1
CDR3nt: TGCAGTGCTTGGGACAGGGAGAGCGGTGGCTACACCTTC
CDR3aa: CSAWDRESGGYTF

abundance: many
j_gene: TRBJ2-1
v_gene: TRBV7-9
d_gene: TRBD2
CDR3nt: TGTGCCAGCAGCACCGCTAATCCCTCACTAGCGAGCAGTGAGCAGTTCTTC
CDR3aa: CASSTANPSLASSEQFF

abundance: many
j_gene: TRBJ2-1
v_gene: TRBV7-2
d_gene: TRBD1
CDR3nt: TGTGCCAGCAGACCGTGGGACAGGGGGAATTACAATGAGCAGTTCTTC
CDR3aa: CASRPWDRGNYNEQFF

abundance: NA
j_gene: TRBJ1-1
v_gene: TRBV19
d_gene: NA
CDR3nt: TGTGCCAGTAAAAGGGGCCACACTGAAGCTTTCTTT
CDR3aa: CASKRGHTEAFF

abundance: NA
j_gene: TRBJ2-1
v_gene: TRBV20-1
d_gene: TRBD2
CDR3nt: TGCAGTGCATCCATCGGACTAGCGGGGGACTACAATGAGCAGTTCTTC
CDR3aa: CSASIGLAGDYNEQFF

abundance: NA
j_gene: TRBJ1-2
v_gene: TRBV13
d_gene: NA
CDR3nt: TGTGCCAGCACCAGAGGCAGGGGTCATGGCTACACCTTC
CDR3aa: CASTRGRGHGYTF

abundance: few
j_gene: TRBJ2-3
v_gene: TRBV5-8
d_gene: TRBD2
CDR3nt: TGTGCCAGCAGTTTAGGACTAGCGGTTGCAGATACGCAGTATTTT
CDR3aa: CASSLGLAVADTQYF

abundance: few
j_gene: TRBJ1-6
v_gene: TRBV12-3/TRBV12-4
d_gene: TRBD1
CDR3nt: TGTGCCAGCAGTGGGACAGGTGTAAATTCACCCCTCCACTTT
CDR3aa: CASSGTGVNSPLHF

abundance: NA
j_gene: TRBJ1-2
v_gene: TRBV4-1
d_gene: NA
CDR3nt: TGCGCCAGCAGCCATGGAGGGTGGGATAGCTACACCTTC
CDR3aa: CASSHGGWDSYTF

abundance: NA
j_gene: TRBJ2-3
v_gene: TRBV6-2/TRBV6-3
d_gene: NA
CDR3nt: TGTGCCAGCAGCCTAGGACATTGGAAAGATACGCAGTATTTT
CDR3aa: CASSLGHWKDTQYF

abundance: NA
j_gene: TRBJ1-5
v_gene: TRBV19
d_gene: NA
CDR3nt: TGTGCCAGCCAGGGGAGGGGACAGCCCCAGCATTTT
CDR3aa: CASQGRGQPQHF

abundance: NA
j_gene: TRBJ1-1
v_gene: TRBV5-1
d_gene: NA
CDR3nt: TGCGCCAGCAGCTTGGCCGTCCAGGGCATGAACACTGAAGCTTTCTTT
CDR3aa: CASSLAVQGMNTEAFF

abundance: many
j_gene: TRBJ2-1
v_gene: TRBV12-3/TRBV12-4
d_gene: TRBD2
CDR3nt: TGTGCCAGCCTAACGGGGGGGGTCTACAATGAGCAGTTCTTC
CDR3aa: CASLTGGVYNEQFF

abundance: NA
j_gene: TRBJ2-3
v_gene: TRBV27
d_gene: NA
CDR3nt: TGTGCCAGCAAGAAGTACGGGGGCGGAGATACGCAGTATTTT
CDR3aa: CASKKYGGGDTQYF

abundance: NA
j_gene: TRBJ1-1
v_gene: TRBV29-1
d_gene: NA
CDR3nt: TGCAGCGTTGAAGATAATGCAGTAACTGAAGCTTTCTTT
CDR3aa: CSVEDNAVTEAFF

abundance: NA
j_gene: TRBJ2-5
v_gene: TRBV7-6
d_gene: TRBD1
CDR3nt: TGTGCCAGCAGCTCTCAGGGGGCCCTTGGGGAGACCCAGTACTTC
CDR3aa: CASSSQGALGETQYF

abundance: NA
j_gene: TRBJ2-5
v_gene: TRBV11-2
d_gene: NA
CDR3nt: TGTGCCAGCGGGTGGGGCTTGGAGACCCAGTACTTC
CDR3aa: CASGWGLETQYF

abundance: once
j_gene: TRBJ1-2
v_gene: TRBV7-9
d_gene: TRBD1
CDR3nt: TGTGCCAGCAGCCCACCGGGACAGGGGGCCCCTAACTATGGCTACACCTTC
CDR3aa: CASSPPGQGAPNYGYTF

abundance: NA
j_gene: TRBJ1-1
v_gene: TRBV6-8
d_gene: NA
CDR3nt: TGTGCCAGCAGTGGGGCGAAGGGTACTGAAGCTTTCTTT
CDR3aa: CASSGAKGTEAFF

abundance: NA
j_gene: TRBJ2-4
v_gene: TRBV2
d_gene: NA
CDR3nt: TGTGCCAGCAGTGGCGTCCAGGGAATGGCCAAAAACATTCAGTACTTC
CDR3aa: CASSGVQGMAKNIQYF

abundance: NA
j_gene: TRBJ2-2
v_gene: TRBV28
d_gene: NA
CDR3nt: TGTGCCAGCAGTTTCAACAGGGATAGGGACACCGGGGAGCTGTTTTTT
CDR3aa: CASSFNRDRDTGELFF

abundance: many
j_gene: TRBJ2-7
v_gene: TRBV2
d_gene: NA
CDR3nt: TGTGCCAGCAGACCCACAGGGTACGAGCAGTACTTC
CDR3aa: CASRPTGYEQYF

abundance: many
j_gene: TRBJ2-7
v_gene: TRBV7-9
d_gene: TRBD2
CDR3nt: TGTGCCAGCAGCTCTCCCCGGGAGGTCTTCTCCTACGAGCAGTACTTC
CDR3aa: CASSSPREVFSYEQYF

abundance: few
j_gene: TRBJ2-3
v_gene: TRBV4-1
d_gene: TRBD1
CDR3nt: TGCGCCAGCAGCCAAGATGCTACAGGACAGGGAGAAGATACGCAGTATTTT
CDR3aa: CASSQDATGQGEDTQYF

abundance: NA
j_gene: TRBJ1-4
v_gene: TRBV7-4
d_gene: NA
CDR3nt: TGTGCCAGCAGCTCATCGACGGGCGGCAAGCGGGAAAAACTGTTTTTT
CDR3aa: CASSSSTGGKREKLFF

abundance: few
j_gene: TRBJ2-1
v_gene: TRBV9
d_gene: NA
CDR3nt: TGTGCCAGCAGCGCCTTTGCGGGGAATGAGCAGTTCTTC
CDR3aa: CASSAFAGNEQFF

abundance: few
j_gene: TRBJ2-3
v_gene: TRBV7-3
d_gene: TRBD2
CDR3nt: TGTGCCAGCAGCCTGACTAGCGGGGGGGGGCACGGTACGCAGTATTTT
CDR3aa: CASSLTSGGGHGTQYF

abundance: few
j_gene: TRBJ2-1
v_gene: TRBV2
d_gene: TRBD2
CDR3nt: TGTGCCAGCAGTGAGGGAGCGGGGGGCAATGAGCAGTTCTTC
CDR3aa: CASSEGAGGNEQFF

abundance: NA
j_gene: TRBJ2-1
v_gene: TRBV6-5
d_gene: NA
CDR3nt: TGTGCCAGCAGTTACGATCATCGGGGCCTGTACAATGAGCAGTTCTTC
CDR3aa: CASSYDHRGLYNEQFF

abundance: many
j_gene: TRBJ2-3
v_gene: TRBV7-2
d_gene: NA
CDR3nt: TGTGCCAGCAGCTTAGCGGGGACCTCCACAGATACGCAGTATTTT
CDR3aa: CASSLAGTSTDTQYF

abundance: NA
j_gene: TRBJ1-1
v_gene: TRBV19
d_gene: NA
CDR3nt: TGTGCCAGTAGTGCCGGGAAGATGAACACTGAAGCTTTCTTT
CDR3aa: CASSAGKMNTEAFF

abundance: NA
j_gene: TRBJ1-5
v_gene: TRBV2
d_gene: NA
CDR3nt: TGTGCCAGCAGTGATAACAGCCGAAATCAGCCCCAGCATTTT
CDR3aa: CASSDNSRNQPQHF

abundance: NA
j_gene: TRBJ1-2
v_gene: TRBV2
d_gene: NA
CDR3nt: TGTGCCAGCAGTGAGGCAGGGACCGGCTACACCTTC
CDR3aa: CASSEAGTGYTF

abundance: few
j_gene: TRBJ2-1
v_gene: TRBV7-9
d_gene: NA
CDR3nt: TGTGCCAGCAGCTTCTCGCGGGGAGAATACAATGAGCAGTTCTTC
CDR3aa: CASSFSRGEYNEQFF

abundance: few
j_gene: TRBJ1-1
v_gene: TRBV12-5
d_gene: NA
CDR3nt: TGTGCTAGTGGTTTGGTAAAACGACTTCCCTGGGCCCCTCAATCCGGCCTCAACACTGAAGCTTTCTTT
CDR3aa: CASGLVKRLPWAPQSGLNTEAFF

abundance: few
j_gene: TRBJ2-1
v_gene: TRBV4-1
d_gene: TRBD1
CDR3nt: TGCGCCAGCAGCCATACCCACGGACAGGGGGCGAGGGAGCAGTTCTTC
CDR3aa: CASSHTHGQGAREQFF

abundance: NA
j_gene: TRBJ1-1
v_gene: TRBV11-2
d_gene: TRBD1
CDR3nt: TGTGCCAGCAGCGCACGGGACAGGGTCCCTGAAGCTTTCTTT
CDR3aa: CASSARDRVPEAFF

abundance: NA
j_gene: TRBJ2-6
v_gene: TRBV18
d_gene: NA
CDR3nt: TGTGCCAGCTCACCACCTACTCCAGGGGCCATCTCTACTCTGGGGGCCAACGTCCTGACTTTC
CDR3aa: CASSPPTPGAISTLGANVLTF

abundance: few
j_gene: TRBJ1-2
v_gene: TRBV28
d_gene: NA
CDR3nt: TGTGCCAGCAGTTTATTGCAGGGTACAGCTAACTATGGCTACACCTTC
CDR3aa: CASSLLQGTANYGYTF

abundance: NA
j_gene: TRBJ2-3
v_gene: TRBV4-1
d_gene: TRBD2
CDR3nt: TGCGCCAGCAGCCAACTAGCGGACGGCACAGATACGCAGTATTTT
CDR3aa: CASSQLADGTDTQYF

abundance: NA
j_gene: TRBJ2-5
v_gene: TRBV4-1
d_gene: TRBD2
CDR3nt: TGCACCAGCAGCCAAGATTCTACCGGGGGGTACCAAGAGACCCAGTACTTC
CDR3aa: CTSSQDSTGGYQETQYF

abundance: once
j_gene: TRBJ1-6
v_gene: TRBV6-6
d_gene: TRBD1
CDR3nt: TGTGCCAGCAGTTACTCGATGGGGACAGACTATAATTCACCCCTCCACTTT
CDR3aa: CASSYSMGTDYNSPLHF

abundance: NA
j_gene: TRBJ1-6
v_gene: TRBV2
d_gene: NA
CDR3nt: TGTGCCAGCCTAGGGACGGGTAATTCACCCCTCCACTTT
CDR3aa: CASLGTGNSPLHF

abundance: NA
j_gene: TRBJ2-6
v_gene: TRBV5-1
d_gene: NA
CDR3nt: TGCGCCAGCAGCTTGGTGGGGGCATATGGGGCCAACGTCCTGACTTTC
CDR3aa: CASSLVGAYGANVLTF

abundance: NA
j_gene: TRBJ2-1
v_gene: TRBV5-4
d_gene: NA
CDR3nt: TGTGCCAGCAGCTTGTCTCCTAGGGGGAATGAGCAGTTCTTC
CDR3aa: CASSLSPRGNEQFF